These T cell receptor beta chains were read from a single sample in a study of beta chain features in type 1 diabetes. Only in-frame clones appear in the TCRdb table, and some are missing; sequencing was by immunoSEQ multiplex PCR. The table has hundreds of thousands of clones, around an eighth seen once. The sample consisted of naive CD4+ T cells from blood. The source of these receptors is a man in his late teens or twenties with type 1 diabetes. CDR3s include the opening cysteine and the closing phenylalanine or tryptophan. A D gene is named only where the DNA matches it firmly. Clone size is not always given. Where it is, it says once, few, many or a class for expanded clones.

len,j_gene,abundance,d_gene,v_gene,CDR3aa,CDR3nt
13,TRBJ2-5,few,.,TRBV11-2,CASALGGQETQYF,TGTGCCAGCGCGCTGGGGGGCCAAGAGACCCAGTACTTC
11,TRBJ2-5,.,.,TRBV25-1,CASSESVAQYF,TGTGCCAGCAGTGAATCGGTTGCCCAGTACTTC
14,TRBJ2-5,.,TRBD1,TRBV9,CASSVGTGQGTQYF,TGTGCCAGCAGCGTAGGGACAGGCCAAGGGACCCAGTACTTC
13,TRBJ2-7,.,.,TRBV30,CAWKEGAKSEQYF,TGTGCCTGGAAAGAGGGAGCTAAGTCCGAGCAGTACTTC
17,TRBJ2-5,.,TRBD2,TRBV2,CANSEPAGRPSEETQYF,TGTGCCAACAGTGAACCAGCGGGAAGGCCATCGGAAGAGACCCAGTACTTC
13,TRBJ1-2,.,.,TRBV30,CAWSGGTWDGYTF,TGTGCCTGGAGTGGTGGTACCTGGGATGGCTACACCTTC
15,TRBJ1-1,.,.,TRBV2,CASIVSQGENTEAFF,TGTGCCAGCATCGTGTCACAGGGAGAGAACACTGAAGCTTTCTTT
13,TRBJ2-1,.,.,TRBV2,CASSVGPYNEQFF,TGTGCCAGCTCCGTTGGTCCCTACAATGAGCAGTTCTTC
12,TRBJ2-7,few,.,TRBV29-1,CSVGGSTYEQYF,TGCAGCGTTGGAGGCTCCACCTACGAGCAGTACTTC
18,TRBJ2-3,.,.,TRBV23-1,CASSHLGGRRGSPDTQYF,TGCGCCAGCAGTCACCTCGGGGGGCGGCGAGGTTCACCAGATACGCAGTATTTT
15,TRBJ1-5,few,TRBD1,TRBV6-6,CASSYRQGVLQPQHF,TGTGCCAGCAGTTATCGACAGGGGGTCCTTCAGCCCCAGCATTTT
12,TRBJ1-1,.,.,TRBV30,CAWTGTYTEAFF,TGTGCCTGGACGGGGACCTACACTGAAGCTTTCTTT
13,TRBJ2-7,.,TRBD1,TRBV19,CASSIETGNEQYF,TGTGCCAGTAGTATTGAGACAGGGAACGAGCAGTACTTC
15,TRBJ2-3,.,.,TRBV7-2,CASSLYQPSTDTQYF,TGTGCCAGCAGCTTATACCAGCCAAGCACAGATACGCAGTATTTT
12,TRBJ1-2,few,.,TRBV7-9,CASSSELYGYTF,TGTGCCAGCAGCTCCGAACTCTATGGCTACACCTTC
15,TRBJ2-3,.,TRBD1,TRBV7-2,CASSLLVQGGDTQYF,TGTGCCAGCAGCTTACTCGTACAGGGGGGAGATACGCAGTATTTT
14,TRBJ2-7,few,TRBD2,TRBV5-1,CASNGASGHYEQYF,TGCGCCAGCAATGGGGCTAGCGGACACTACGAGCAGTACTTC
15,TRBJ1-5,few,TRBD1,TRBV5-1,CASSLDGQGGRPQHF,TGCGCCAGCAGCTTGGACGGACAGGGGGGAAGGCCCCAGCATTTT
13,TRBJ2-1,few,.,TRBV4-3,CASSRDRNNEQFF,TGCGCCAGCAGCCGAGACAGAAACAATGAGCAGTTCTTC
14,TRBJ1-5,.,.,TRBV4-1,CASSRTPGNQPQHF,TGCGCCAGCAGTCGTACCCCTGGGAATCAGCCCCAGCATTTT
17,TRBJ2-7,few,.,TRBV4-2,CASSTRTGRDDSYEQYF,TGTGCCAGCAGCACTCGGACAGGGAGGGACGACTCCTACGAGCAGTACTTC
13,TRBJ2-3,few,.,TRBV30,CAWSVSGADTQYF,TGTGCCTGGAGTGTAAGTGGGGCAGATACGCAGTATTTT
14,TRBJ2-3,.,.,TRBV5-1,CASSSGGPVDTQYF,TGCGCCAGCAGCTCCGGGGGGCCGGTAGATACGCAGTATTTT
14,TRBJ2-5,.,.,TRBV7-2,CASCPGRYQETQYF,TGTGCCAGTTGCCCCGGCCGTTACCAAGAGACCCAGTACTTC
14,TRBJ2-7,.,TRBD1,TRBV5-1,CASSSGTGAYEQYF,TGCGCCAGCAGCTCCGGGACAGGCGCCTACGAGCAGTACTTC
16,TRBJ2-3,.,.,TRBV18,CASSPVAQYLEGTQYF,TGTGCCAGCTCACCTGTTGCGCAGTACCTCGAGGGCACGCAGTATTTT
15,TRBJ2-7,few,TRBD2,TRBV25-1,CASSLSGRYSYEQYF,TGTGCCAGCAGCCTTAGCGGGAGGTATTCCTACGAGCAGTACTTC
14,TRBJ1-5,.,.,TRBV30,CAWSPLFRNQPQHF,TGTGCCTGGAGCCCTCTGTTTCGGAATCAGCCCCAGCATTTT
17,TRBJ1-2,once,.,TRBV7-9,CASTSMTRPSSIWGYTF,TGTGCCAGCACTTCCATGACTCGGCCCTCGTCTATCTGGGGCTACACCTTC
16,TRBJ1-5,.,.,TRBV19,CASSIVPRGGNQPQHF,TGTGCCAGTAGTATCGTCCCGAGGGGCGGCAATCAGCCCCAGCATTTT
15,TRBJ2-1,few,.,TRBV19,CASSIEGRVVNEQFF,TGTGCCAGTAGCATCGAGGGCAGGGTAGTAAATGAGCAGTTCTTC
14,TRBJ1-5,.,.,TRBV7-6,CASSSWGVREPQHF,TGTGCCAGCAGCTCGTGGGGCGTTCGGGAGCCCCAGCATTTT
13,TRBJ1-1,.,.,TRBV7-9,CASCRVMNTEAFF,TGTGCCAGCTGCAGGGTAATGAACACTGAAGCTTTCTTT
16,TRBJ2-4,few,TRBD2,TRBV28,CATGGSLPLAKNIQYF,TGTGCCACCGGGGGGTCCTTACCTCTAGCCAAAAACATTCAGTACTTC
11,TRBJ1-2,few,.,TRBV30,CAWSSGVGYTF,TGTGCCTGGAGTAGCGGAGTTGGCTACACCTTC
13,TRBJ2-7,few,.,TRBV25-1,CASRAGVSYEQYF,TGTGCCAGCAGGGCAGGGGTATCCTACGAGCAGTACTTC
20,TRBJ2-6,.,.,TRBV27,CASLWGRLVLSLSGANVLTF,TGTGCCAGCCTCTGGGGGAGACTAGTACTGTCACTCTCTGGGGCCAACGTCCTGACTTTC
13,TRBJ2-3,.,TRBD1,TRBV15,CATTTGRTDTQYF,TGTGCCACCACGACAGGGCGGACAGATACGCAGTATTTT
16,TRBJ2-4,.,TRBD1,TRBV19,CASSSRGQGAKNIQYF,TGTGCCAGTAGTAGTCGAGGACAGGGGGCCAAAAACATTCAGTACTTC
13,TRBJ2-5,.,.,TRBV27,CASTRRAQETQYF,TGTGCCAGCACCCGACGGGCCCAAGAGACCCAGTACTTC
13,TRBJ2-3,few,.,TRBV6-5,CASGGPGTDTQYF,TGTGCCAGCGGGGGGCCAGGCACAGATACGCAGTATTTT
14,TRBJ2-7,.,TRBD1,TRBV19,CASSTTGGGYEQYF,TGTGCCAGTAGCACGACAGGGGGCGGCTACGAGCAGTACTTC
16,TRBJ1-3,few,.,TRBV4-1,CASSAMVTSSGNTIYF,TGCGCCAGCAGCGCGATGGTGACAAGCTCTGGAAACACCATATATTTT
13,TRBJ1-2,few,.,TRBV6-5,CASSWSGNYGYTF,TGTGCCAGCAGTTGGTCGGGGAACTATGGCTACACCTTC
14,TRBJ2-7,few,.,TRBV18,CASSTYSEAYEQYF,TGTGCCAGCTCAACCTATTCCGAGGCCTACGAGCAGTACTTC
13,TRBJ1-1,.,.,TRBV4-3,CASSPLVGAEAFF,TGCGCCAGCAGCCCTTTGGTGGGGGCTGAAGCTTTCTTT
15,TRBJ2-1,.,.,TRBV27,CASSPQGSSYNEQFF,TGTGCCAGCAGTCCGCAGGGGAGCTCCTACAATGAGCAGTTCTTC
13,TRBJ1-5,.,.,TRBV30,CAWSEQGFQPQHF,TGTGCCTGGAGTGAACAGGGTTTTCAGCCCCAGCATTTT
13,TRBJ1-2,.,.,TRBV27,CASSFRGQGGYTF,TGTGCCAGCAGTTTCCGGGGGCAGGGCGGCTACACCTTC
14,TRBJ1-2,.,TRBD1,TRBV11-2,CASSLGQGGYGYTF,TGTGCCAGCAGTTTAGGACAGGGGGGCTATGGCTACACCTTC
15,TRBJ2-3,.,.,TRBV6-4,CASSVRGGRTDTQYF,TGTGCCAGCAGTGTTAGGGGGGGCCGCACAGATACGCAGTATTTT
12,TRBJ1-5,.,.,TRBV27,CASRGVHQPQHF,TGTGCCAGCAGAGGGGTGCATCAGCCCCAGCATTTT